Listed below are T cell receptor beta chains from one sample, sequenced in a study of human T cells and chemical hapten exposure. TCRdb re-called the RACE reads through MiXCR, storing one row per CDR3 protein. The sample lists just over 350,000 distinct CDR3 sequences, roughly 6% occurring once. The sequencing used whole blood, collected in connection with sensitization to the hapten diphenylcyclopropenone (DPC). The receptors here all came from a woman under 30 with alopecia areata. Some clones in this sample may be carry-over from other donors' samples. Both conserved end residues are part of each CDR3. D genes are given only for firm matches. Where a row states a size, it is once, few, many or the class of an expanded clone; other rows omit it.

CDR3nt: TGTGCCAGCCCCGCCAATCCCAGGCAGGCTAGCTACGAGCAGTACTTC
CDR3aa: CASPANPRQASYEQYF
d_gene: .
abundance: many
v_gene: TRBV25-1
j_gene: TRBJ2-7

CDR3nt: TGTGCCAGCAGTTTAGCACAGGGGCAACAGCCCCAGCATTTT
CDR3aa: CASSLAQGQQPQHF
d_gene: TRBD1
abundance: many
v_gene: TRBV12-3/TRBV12-4
j_gene: TRBJ1-5

CDR3nt: TGCAGCGTTGCTCAGGGGAGGGATACGCAGTATTTT
CDR3aa: CSVAQGRDTQYF
d_gene: .
abundance: few
v_gene: TRBV29-1
j_gene: TRBJ2-3

CDR3nt: TGTGCCAGCAGCACTACTAGCGGGGGAAGCACAGATACGCAGTATTTT
CDR3aa: CASSTTSGGSTDTQYF
d_gene: TRBD2
abundance: many
v_gene: TRBV7-9
j_gene: TRBJ2-3

CDR3nt: TGTGCCAGCAGCCACGATCCCGGGACCAACGCTGAGCAGTTCTTC
CDR3aa: CASSHDPGTNAEQFF
d_gene: .
abundance: few
v_gene: TRBV4-2
j_gene: TRBJ2-1

CDR3nt: TGCAGTACCACCCCCCCCCGGGGGGTGGACACTGAAGCTTTCTTT
CDR3aa: CSTTPPRGVDTEAFF
d_gene: .
abundance: many
v_gene: TRBV20-1
j_gene: TRBJ1-1

CDR3nt: TGTGCCAGCAGATTTTTTGATAGCACTGAAGCTTTCTTT
CDR3aa: CASRFFDSTEAFF
d_gene: .
abundance: many
v_gene: TRBV7-2
j_gene: TRBJ1-1

CDR3nt: TGTGCCAGCAGCTCACAGGACGGAGATAATGAGCAGTTCTTC
CDR3aa: CASSSQDGDNEQFF
d_gene: .
abundance: .
v_gene: TRBV7-2
j_gene: TRBJ2-1

CDR3nt: TGTGCCAGCACCGAGACAGGGACAGGGCCCCTTACGCAGTATTTT
CDR3aa: CASTETGTGPLTQYF
d_gene: TRBD1
abundance: .
v_gene: TRBV7-9
j_gene: TRBJ2-3

CDR3nt: TGCAGTGCTAGAGAAAACAGGGGGGCGAACACTGAAGCTTTCTTT
CDR3aa: CSARENRGANTEAFF
d_gene: TRBD1
abundance: many
v_gene: TRBV20-1
j_gene: TRBJ1-1

CDR3nt: TGCAGCGTTAAACAGGGGGCGGACACTGAAGCTTTCTTT
CDR3aa: CSVKQGADTEAFF
d_gene: TRBD1
abundance: many
v_gene: TRBV29-1
j_gene: TRBJ1-1

CDR3nt: TGTGCCAGCAGCAAAGTGTCCGGGCAATACTTCTCTGGAAACACCATATATTTT
CDR3aa: CASSKVSGQYFSGNTIYF
d_gene: .
abundance: few
v_gene: TRBV21-1
j_gene: TRBJ1-3

CDR3nt: TGTGCCAGCAGCGTAGATCCAGGGGGCGAAACTGAAGCTTTCTTT
CDR3aa: CASSVDPGGETEAFF
d_gene: TRBD1
abundance: many
v_gene: TRBV9
j_gene: TRBJ1-1

CDR3nt: TGTGCCAGCAGCGCCTCCCCGGGAATCACCGGGGAGCTGTTTTTT
CDR3aa: CASSASPGITGELFF
d_gene: .
abundance: .
v_gene: TRBV7-9
j_gene: TRBJ2-2

CDR3nt: TGTGCCAGCAGCTCCCGGACAGGAAGCTCCTACGAGCAGTACTTC
CDR3aa: CASSSRTGSSYEQYF
d_gene: TRBD1
abundance: few
v_gene: TRBV7-9
j_gene: TRBJ2-7

CDR3nt: TGTGCCAGCAGCCCACCGGGGCGCCAAGAGACCCAGTACTTC
CDR3aa: CASSPPGRQETQYF
d_gene: .
abundance: many
v_gene: TRBV6-5
j_gene: TRBJ2-5

CDR3nt: TGTGCCAGCAAGGAGGGGGTCACTGAAGCTTTCTTT
CDR3aa: CASKEGVTEAFF
d_gene: .
abundance: .
v_gene: TRBV6-6
j_gene: TRBJ1-1

CDR3nt: TGTGCCAGCAGGGAACAGGCGGGGGGTAACACAGATACGCAGTATTTT
CDR3aa: CASREQAGGNTDTQYF
d_gene: TRBD2
abundance: .
v_gene: TRBV12-3/TRBV12-4
j_gene: TRBJ2-3

CDR3nt: TGTGCCAGCAGCCATACCGACAGGGTATCCTACGAGCAGTACTTC
CDR3aa: CASSHTDRVSYEQYF
d_gene: TRBD1
abundance: many
v_gene: TRBV9
j_gene: TRBJ2-7

CDR3nt: TGCGCCAGCAGCTTGGGTGTTTTCGGAGCAACTAATGAAAAACTGTTTTTT
CDR3aa: CASSLGVFGATNEKLFF
d_gene: .
abundance: .
v_gene: TRBV5-1
j_gene: TRBJ1-4

CDR3nt: TGTGCCAGCAGTGGGACAGGTGATTCACCCCTCCACTTT
CDR3aa: CASSGTGDSPLHF
d_gene: TRBD1
abundance: few
v_gene: TRBV3-1
j_gene: TRBJ1-6

CDR3nt: TGTGCCACCGCAGCGGGGAGGCCAGATACGCAGTATTTT
CDR3aa: CATAAGRPDTQYF
d_gene: TRBD2
abundance: .
v_gene: TRBV10-3
j_gene: TRBJ2-3